The sequence of this T cell receptor (beta chain) was determined in a study of T cell responses to AZD1222 COVID-19 vaccine. Broader study findings: Researchers took repertoire samples only after the peak T cell response had come.

As regards this clone: The antigen remains undetermined.

The data were produced by immunoSEQ multiplex PCR, yet TCRdb's version contains in-frame clones alone and is incomplete. The sample contains 98,000 or so clones, about 90% of which appear only once. Looked up from germline, CDR1 is MNHEY and CDR2 is SMNVEV (reference sequence). This CDR3 contains 14 residues. Trimming took 6 bases from V and 5 from J, leaving 13 bases between them. This clonotype originated in an adult in good health. V and J are TRBV27 and TRBJ1-4; D remains unclear. Sample: peripheral blood, taken on day 0 of AZD1222 vaccination. CDR3 sequence reads: CASRSPTRNEKLFF. CDR3 sequence (DNA): TGTGCCAGCAGATCTCCTACCCGGAATGAAAAACTGTTTTTT.